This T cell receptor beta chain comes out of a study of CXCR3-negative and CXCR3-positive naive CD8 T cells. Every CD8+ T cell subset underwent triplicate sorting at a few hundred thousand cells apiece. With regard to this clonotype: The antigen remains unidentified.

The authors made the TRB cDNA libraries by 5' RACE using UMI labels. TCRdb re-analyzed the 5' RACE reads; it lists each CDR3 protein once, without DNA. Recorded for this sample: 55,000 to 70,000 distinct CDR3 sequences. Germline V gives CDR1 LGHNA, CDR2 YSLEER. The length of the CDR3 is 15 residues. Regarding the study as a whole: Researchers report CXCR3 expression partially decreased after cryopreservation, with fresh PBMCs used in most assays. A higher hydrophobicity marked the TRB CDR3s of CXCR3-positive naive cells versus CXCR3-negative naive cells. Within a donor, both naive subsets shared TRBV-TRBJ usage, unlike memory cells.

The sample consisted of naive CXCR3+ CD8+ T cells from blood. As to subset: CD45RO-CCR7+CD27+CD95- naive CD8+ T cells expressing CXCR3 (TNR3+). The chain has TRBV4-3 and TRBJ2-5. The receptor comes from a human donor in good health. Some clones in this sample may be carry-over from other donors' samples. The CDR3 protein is CASSQELAVGETQYF.